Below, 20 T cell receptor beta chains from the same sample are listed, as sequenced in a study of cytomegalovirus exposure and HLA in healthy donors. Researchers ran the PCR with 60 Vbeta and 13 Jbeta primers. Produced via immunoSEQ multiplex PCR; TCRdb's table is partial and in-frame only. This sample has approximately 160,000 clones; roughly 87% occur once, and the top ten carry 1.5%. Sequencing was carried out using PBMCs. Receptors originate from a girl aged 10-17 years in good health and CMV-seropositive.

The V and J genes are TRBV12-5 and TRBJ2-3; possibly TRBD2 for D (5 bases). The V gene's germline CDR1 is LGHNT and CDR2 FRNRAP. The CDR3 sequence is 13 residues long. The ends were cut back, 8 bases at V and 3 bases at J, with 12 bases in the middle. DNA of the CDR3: TGTGCTAGTCTGGAGAGGGAAACAGATACGCAGTATTTT. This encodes CASLERETDTQYF.

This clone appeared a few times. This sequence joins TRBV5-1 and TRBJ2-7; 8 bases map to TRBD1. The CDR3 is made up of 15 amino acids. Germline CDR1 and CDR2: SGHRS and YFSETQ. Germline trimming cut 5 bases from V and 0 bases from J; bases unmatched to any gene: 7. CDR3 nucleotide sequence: TGCGCCAGCAGTCGGACAGGGATCCACTCCTACGAGCAGTACTTC. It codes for CASSRTGIHSYEQYF.

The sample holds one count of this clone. The CDR3 DNA sequence: TGTGCCAGCAGCTTGGCCCCGGCGGCTAGCACAGATACGCAGTATTTT. Amino acid sequence: CASSLAPAASTDTQYF. The rearrangement joins TRBV5-4 to TRBJ2-3; the D is unclear. Germline V gene data show CDR1 as SGHNT and CDR2 as YYREEE (reference sequence). This CDR3 is built from 16 residues. V lost 0 bases, J lost 0 bases, and 11 bases lay in between.

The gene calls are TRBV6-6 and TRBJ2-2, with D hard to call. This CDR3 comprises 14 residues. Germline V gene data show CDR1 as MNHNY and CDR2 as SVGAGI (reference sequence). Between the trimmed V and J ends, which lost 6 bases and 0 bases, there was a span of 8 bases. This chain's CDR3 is CASRSRSNTGELFF. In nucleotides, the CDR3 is TGTGCCAGCAGATCGAGATCGAACACCGGGGAGCTGTTTTTT.

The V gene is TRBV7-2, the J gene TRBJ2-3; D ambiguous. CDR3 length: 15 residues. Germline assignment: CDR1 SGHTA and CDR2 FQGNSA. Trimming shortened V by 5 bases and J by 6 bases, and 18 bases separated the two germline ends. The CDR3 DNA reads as TGTGCCAGCAGCCCAAACCGCGGAAGGCGGGATACGCAGTATTTT. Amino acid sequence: CASSPNRGRRDTQYF. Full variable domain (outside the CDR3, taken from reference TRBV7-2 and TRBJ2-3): GAGVSQSPSNKVTEKGKDVELRCDPISGHTALYWYRQSLGQGLEFLIYFQGNSAPDKSGLPSDRFSAERTGGSVSTLTIQRTQQEDSAVYLCASSPNRGRRDTQYFGPGTRLTVL.

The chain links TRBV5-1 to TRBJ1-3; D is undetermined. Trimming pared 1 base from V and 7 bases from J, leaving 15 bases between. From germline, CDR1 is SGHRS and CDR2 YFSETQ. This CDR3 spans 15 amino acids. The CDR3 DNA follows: TGCGCCAGCAGCTTGCTGTCAGGAACAGAGAACACCATATATTTT. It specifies CASSLLSGTENTIYF.

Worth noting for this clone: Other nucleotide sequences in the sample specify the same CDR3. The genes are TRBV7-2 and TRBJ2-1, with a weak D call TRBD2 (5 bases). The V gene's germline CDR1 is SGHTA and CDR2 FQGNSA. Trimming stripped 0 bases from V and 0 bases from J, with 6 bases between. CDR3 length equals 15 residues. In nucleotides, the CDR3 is TGTGCCAGCAGCTTAGCTGGGAGCTCCTACAATGAGCAGTTCTTC. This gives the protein CASSLAGSSYNEQFF.

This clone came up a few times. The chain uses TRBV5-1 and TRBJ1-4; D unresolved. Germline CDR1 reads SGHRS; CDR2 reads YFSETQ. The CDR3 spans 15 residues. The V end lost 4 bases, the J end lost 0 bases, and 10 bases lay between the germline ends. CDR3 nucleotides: TGCGCCAGCAGCCGCAACTCCGCAACTAATGAAAAACTGTTTTTT. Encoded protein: CASSRNSATNEKLFF.

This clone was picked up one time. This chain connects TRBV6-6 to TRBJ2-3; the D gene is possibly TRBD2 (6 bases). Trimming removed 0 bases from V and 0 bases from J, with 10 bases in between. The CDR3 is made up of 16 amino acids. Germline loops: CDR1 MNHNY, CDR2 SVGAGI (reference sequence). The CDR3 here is CASSYSPGLSTDTQYF. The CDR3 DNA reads TGTGCCAGCAGTTACTCTCCGGGACTGAGCACAGATACGCAGTATTTT.

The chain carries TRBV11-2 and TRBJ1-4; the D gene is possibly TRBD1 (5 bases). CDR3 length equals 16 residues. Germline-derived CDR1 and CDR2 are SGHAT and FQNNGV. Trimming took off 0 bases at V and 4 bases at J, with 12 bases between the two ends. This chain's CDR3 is CASSLDLAGHNEKLFF. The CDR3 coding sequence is TGTGCCAGCAGCTTAGATCTGGCCGGACATAATGAAAAACTGTTTTTT.

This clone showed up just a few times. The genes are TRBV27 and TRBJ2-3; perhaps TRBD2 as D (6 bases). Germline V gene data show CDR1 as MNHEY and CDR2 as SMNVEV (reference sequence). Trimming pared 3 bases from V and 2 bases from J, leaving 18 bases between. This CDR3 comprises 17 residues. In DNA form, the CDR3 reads TGTGCCAGCAGTTTGCTTTCTTCGCGGGGCCCCACAGATACGCAGTATTTT. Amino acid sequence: CASSLLSSRGPTDTQYF.

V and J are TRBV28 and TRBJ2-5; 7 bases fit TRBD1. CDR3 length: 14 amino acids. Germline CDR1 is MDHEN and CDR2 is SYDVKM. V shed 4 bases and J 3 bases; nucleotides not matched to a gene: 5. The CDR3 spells CASSSFQGEETQYF. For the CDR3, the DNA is TGTGCCAGCAGTTCGTTCCAGGGGGAAGAGACCCAGTACTTC.

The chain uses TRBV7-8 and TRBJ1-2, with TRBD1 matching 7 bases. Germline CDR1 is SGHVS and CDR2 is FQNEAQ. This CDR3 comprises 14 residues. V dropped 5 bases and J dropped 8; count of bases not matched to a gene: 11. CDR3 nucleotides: TGTGCCAGCAGCCTTCGACAGGGACCCGACGGCTACACCTTC. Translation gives CASSLRQGPDGYTF.

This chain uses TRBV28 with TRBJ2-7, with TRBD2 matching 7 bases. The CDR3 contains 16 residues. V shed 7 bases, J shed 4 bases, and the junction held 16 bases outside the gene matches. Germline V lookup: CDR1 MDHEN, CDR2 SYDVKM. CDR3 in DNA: TGTGCCAGCACCCCCATGGGAGGGACCCTGAGTTACGAGCAGTACTTC. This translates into CASTPMGGTLSYEQYF. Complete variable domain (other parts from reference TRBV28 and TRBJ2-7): DVKVTQSSRYLVKRTGEKVFLECVQDMDHENMFWYRQDPGLGLRLIYFSYDVKMKEKGDIPEGYSVSREKKERFSLILESASTNQTSMYLCASTPMGGTLSYEQYFGPGTRLTVT.

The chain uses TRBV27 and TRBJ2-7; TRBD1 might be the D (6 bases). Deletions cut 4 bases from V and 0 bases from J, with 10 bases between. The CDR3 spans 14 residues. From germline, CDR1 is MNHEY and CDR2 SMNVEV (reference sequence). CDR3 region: CASSSDSGSYEQYF. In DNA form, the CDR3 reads TGTGCCAGCAGTTCGGACAGCGGCTCCTACGAGCAGTACTTC.

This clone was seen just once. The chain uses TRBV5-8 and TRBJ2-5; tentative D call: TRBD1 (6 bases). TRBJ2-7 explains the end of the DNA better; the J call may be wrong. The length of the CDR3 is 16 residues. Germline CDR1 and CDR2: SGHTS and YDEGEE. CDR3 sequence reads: CASSFGSATGSYEQYF. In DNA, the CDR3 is TGTGCCAGCAGCTTTGGATCGGCGACAGGTTCCTACGAGCAGTACTTC.

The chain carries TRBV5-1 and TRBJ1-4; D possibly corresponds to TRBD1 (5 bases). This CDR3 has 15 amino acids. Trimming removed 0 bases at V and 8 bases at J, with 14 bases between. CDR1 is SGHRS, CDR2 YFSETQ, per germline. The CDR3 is CASSLAGGLQEKLFF. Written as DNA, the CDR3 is TGCGCCAGCAGCTTGGCTGGGGGACTACAGGAAAAACTGTTTTTT.

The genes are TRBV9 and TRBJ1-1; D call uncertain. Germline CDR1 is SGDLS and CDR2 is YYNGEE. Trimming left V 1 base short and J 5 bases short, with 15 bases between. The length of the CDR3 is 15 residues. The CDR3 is CASSVSPRGGTEAFF. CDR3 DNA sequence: TGTGCCAGCAGCGTATCCCCCCGGGGTGGGACTGAAGCTTTCTTT.

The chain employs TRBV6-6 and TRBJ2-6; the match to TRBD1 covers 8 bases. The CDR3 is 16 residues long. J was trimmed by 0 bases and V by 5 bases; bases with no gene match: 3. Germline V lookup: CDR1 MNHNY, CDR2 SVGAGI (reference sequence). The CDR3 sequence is CASSTTGDSGANVLTF. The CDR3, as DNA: TGTGCCAGCAGTACGACAGGGGACTCTGGGGCCAACGTCCTGACTTTC.

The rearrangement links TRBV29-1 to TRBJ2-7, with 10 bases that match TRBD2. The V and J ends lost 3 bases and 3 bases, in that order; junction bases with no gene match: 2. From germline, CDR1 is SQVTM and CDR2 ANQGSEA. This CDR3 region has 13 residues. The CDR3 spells CSVDLAGGYEQYF. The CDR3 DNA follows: TGCAGCGTTGACTTAGCGGGGGGCTACGAGCAGTACTTC.